This TCR beta chain came from a study of a mutant IDH1 vaccine in newly diagnosed glioma. Study-wide background: Males made up approximately 60% and females roughly 40% of treated patients, whose mean age was about 41 years.

Worth noting for this clone: Antigen unknown.

Profiled with immunoSEQ multiplex PCR; TCRdb holds only in-frame clones, not every one. The sample holds tens of thousands of clones, about 81% seen once. CDR1 and CDR2 (germline): SEHNR, FQNEAQ (reference sequence). The V gene end was trimmed by 3 bases and the J gene end by 0 bases; junction bases not matched to a gene: 9. The CDR3 covers 17 residues. The time point here: week 11, during vaccination. A single vaccine dose contained 300 ug of mutant IDH1 20-mer peptide, and topical imiquimod was used with it. This specimen consisted of PBMCs, obtained from a glioma patient whose treatment included an IDH1 peptide vaccine. This receptor was taken from a woman aged 50 to 60 with glioma. This chain connects TRBV7-9 to TRBJ1-2, with 8 bases identical to TRBD1. CDR3 sequence (DNA): TGTGCCAGCAGCTTTTTAACCGCGACAGGGGCTAACTATGGCTACACCTTC. Translated, it gives CASSFLTATGANYGYTF.